The subject of this entry is one T cell receptor beta chain. CDR3 size: 13 residues. Trimming pared 0 bases from V and 6 bases from J, leaving 6 bases between. CDR1 is SGHNT and CDR2 is YENEEA in the germline V gene. The data were taken from a study of blood T cell repertoires in COVID-19. Sequencing used immunoSEQ multiplex PCR; TCRdb keeps in-frame clones, though not all of them. The sample holds approximately 62,000 clones; roughly 77% are singletons and the top ten take 14% to 15%. Sequenced material: peripheral blood. J is TRBJ2-1 and V is TRBV11-3; no clear D gene. The TCR comes from an elderly man with acute or convalescent COVID-19. The CDR3 loop reads CASSLDTSNEQFF. Written as DNA, the CDR3 is TGTGCCAGCAGCTTAGATACGAGCAATGAGCAGTTCTTC.